The 23 T cell receptor beta chains below all came from one sample that was sequenced in a study of vaccination effects on CD4 cells after COVID-19. Sequenced by immunoSEQ multiplex PCR; TCRdb stores in-frame clones only, minus some. Altogether some 11,000 clones are present, about three quarters being singletons, with the ten largest covering around 24%. ViraFEST assay sequencing came after antigen-specific CD4+ T cells were expanded with viral peptide pools. Isolating CD4+ T cells followed approximately nine days of culture. Antigens for these TCRs are unknown. Sequences were derived from CD4+ T cells from PBMCs cultured with HCoV-229E spike peptides, sampled before COVID-19 vaccination. All receptors derive from a human donor who received a COVID-19 vaccine.

The rearrangement joins TRBV25-1 to TRBJ2-7; possibly TRBD1 for D (6 bases). The CDR3 covers 12 residues. Germline-derived CDR1 and CDR2 are MGHDK and SYGVNS. The ends were cut back, 6 bases at V and 4 bases at J, with 10 bases in the middle. The CDR3 DNA reads as TGTGCCAGCAGCCAAACAGGGTACGAGCAGTACTTC. Its translation is CASSQTGYEQYF.

The V and J genes are TRBV6-1 and TRBJ2-5; 8 nucleotides match TRBD1. There are 17 residues in the CDR3. Germline V gene lookup returns CDR1 MNHNS and CDR2 SASEGT. Trimming removed 3 bases from V and 5 bases from J; junction bases left unmatched: 14. The CDR3 loop reads CASSEWQGALGSETQYF. CDR3 coding DNA: TGTGCCAGCAGTGAGTGGCAGGGGGCGCTGGGTTCCGAGACCCAGTACTTC.

The rearrangement uses TRBV2 and TRBJ2-7; D possibly corresponds to TRBD1 (6 bases). Trimming took off 8 bases at V and 0 bases at J, with 11 bases between the two ends. In germline, CDR1 is SNHLY, CDR2 FYNNEI. There are 13 residues in the CDR3. The chain's CDR3 is CASLGQYSYEQYF. The CDR3 DNA sequence: TGTGCCAGCCTCGGACAGTACTCCTACGAGCAGTACTTC.

This chain uses TRBV4-3 with TRBJ2-3, with 9 bases lining up with TRBD1. Per germline, CDR1 LGHNA and CDR2 YSLEER. The CDR3 length is 19 residues. V dropped 3 bases and J dropped 0; count of bases not matched to a gene: 13. The CDR3 sequence: CASSHSAAGQGTSTDTQYF. CDR3 coding DNA: TGCGCCAGCAGCCACTCTGCCGCGGGACAGGGAACGAGCACAGATACGCAGTATTTT.

The chain joins TRBV7-9 to TRBJ1-1; 8 positions agree with TRBD1. This CDR3 contains 13 residues. Germline CDR1 reads SEHNR; CDR2 reads FQNEAQ (reference sequence). J gave up 6 bases and V 5 bases, and 5 bases lay outside the gene matches. The CDR3 DNA follows: TGTGCCAGCAGCCACCCGACAGGGGCTGAAGCTTTCTTT. Its protein product is CASSHPTGAEAFF.

This sequence joins TRBV5-1 and TRBJ1-2; D unclear. Trimming took off 5 bases at V and 5 bases at J, with 19 bases between the two ends. Germline-derived CDR1 and CDR2 are SGHRS and YFSETQ. CDR3 length equals 15 residues. CDR3 in amino acids: CASSLHRESSYGYTF. The CDR3 nucleotides are TGCGCCAGCAGTTTGCACCGGGAGAGCTCTTATGGCTACACCTTC.

This clone appeared once. The rearrangement links TRBV13 to TRBJ2-7, with a possible D match to TRBD1 (6 bases). The CDR3 sequence is 19 residues long. The germline V and J ends were trimmed by 5 bases and 0 bases, with 26 bases remaining between them. CDR1 and CDR2 (germline): PRHDT, FYEKMQ (reference sequence). The CDR3 DNA sequence: TGTGCCAGCAGCCTCAGACTTACTATCACAGGGCTCGACTCCTACGAGCAGTACTTC. Amino acid sequence: CASSLRLTITGLDSYEQYF.

This clone turned up a few times. The chain joins TRBV2 to TRBJ2-1, with TRBD2 matching 10 bases. This CDR3 spans 15 amino acids. CDR1 SNHLY and CDR2 FYNNEI come from the germline V gene. V lost 6 bases to trimming and J lost 0 bases; unmatched junction nucleotides: 2. CDR3 protein: CASRIAGGSYNEQFF. Written as DNA, the CDR3 is TGTGCCAGCAGGATAGCGGGAGGCTCCTACAATGAGCAGTTCTTC. The full variable domain, with the rest looked up from reference TRBV2 and TRBJ2-1, is EPEVTQTPSHQVTQMGQEVILRCVPISNHLYFYWYRQILGQKVEFLVSFYNNEISEKSEIFDDQFSVERPDGSNFTLKIRSTKLEDSAMYFCASRIAGGSYNEQFFGPGTRLTVL.

The chain has TRBV6-5 and TRBJ1-6; 8 nucleotides match TRBD1. Germline V lookup: CDR1 MNHEY, CDR2 SVGAGI. After removal of 4 bases from V and 10 bases from J, the junction contained 6 bases not matched to a gene. There are 14 residues in the CDR3. The DNA of the CDR3 is TGTGCCAGCAGTTCCGGACAGGGAGGGTCACCCCTCCACTTT. It yields the protein CASSSGQGGSPLHF.

J is TRBJ2-7 and V is TRBV12-3 or TRBV12-4, with no clear D. The CDR3 spans 13 residues. Trimming stripped 6 bases from V and 5 bases from J, with 14 bases between. CDR3 nucleotides: TGTGCCAGCAGACGGACGGAGACCGACGAGCAGTACTTC. Its translation is CASRRTETDEQYF.

V usage is TRBV7-9 and J usage is TRBJ2-7; 13 bases are shared with TRBD2. This CDR3 spans 14 amino acids. Germline V gives CDR1 SEHNR, CDR2 FQNEAQ (reference sequence). The junction had 3 bases not matched to a gene; V was cut back by 4 bases and J by 6 bases. Written as DNA, the CDR3 is TGTGCCAGCAGCTCCGGACTAGCGGGAGCCGAGCAGTACTTC. Its translation: CASSSGLAGAEQYF.

This chain connects TRBV2 to TRBJ2-2, with 10 bases aligning to TRBD1. Germline values: CDR1 SNHLY, CDR2 FYNNEI. This CDR3 has 14 residues. Losses at the gene ends were 8 bases for V and 4 bases for J; bases not matched to a gene: 4. The CDR3 DNA sequence: TGTGCCAGCGGGGGGACAGGGGCCACCGGGGAGCTGTTTTTT. Amino acid sequence: CASGGTGATGELFF.

The CDR3 sequence is CASSPPGNTEAFF. DNA for the CDR3: TGTGCCAGCTCACCACCAGGGAACACTGAAGCTTTCTTT. The chain joins TRBV18 to TRBJ1-1; D gene uncertain. The CDR3 spans 13 residues. With 0 bases removed from V and 1 base from J, the gap between germline ends came to 3 bases. Germline V gene sequence: CDR1 KGHSH, CDR2 LQKENI.

This clone was detected only once. The V gene is TRBV2, the J gene TRBJ2-1; 9 bases align to TRBD1. Per the germline V gene, CDR1 is SNHLY and CDR2 is FYNNEI. This CDR3 has 15 residues. Trimming at V came to 4 bases and at J to 5 bases, leaving 6 bases not matched to a gene. This chain's CDR3 is CASSADRGGHNEQFF. The CDR3 DNA sequence: TGTGCCAGCAGTGCTGACAGGGGGGGGCACAATGAGCAGTTCTTC.

This clone has only a few counts. In nucleotides, the CDR3 is TGTGCCACCAGCAGAGATCAGGGTGGCTACACCTTC. Residues: CATSRDQGGYTF. V and J are TRBV15 and TRBJ1-2; D perhaps matches TRBD1 (5 bases). The CDR3 is 12 amino acids. Germline lookup yields CDR1 LNHNV and CDR2 YYDKDF (reference sequence). V was shortened by 0 bases and J by 7 bases, with 6 bases between the two germline ends.

V gene TRBV10-3 combines with J gene TRBJ1-2, with D possibly matching TRBD1 (5 bases). The germline V gene has CDR1 ENHRY and CDR2 SYGVKD. The CDR3 has 13 residues. V dropped 10 bases and J dropped 6 bases, with 18 bases sitting between them. The DNA for the CDR3 is TGTGCCACCGCTCCGGGGCAGCAGGATGGCTACACCTTC. Translated, it gives CATAPGQQDGYTF.

This rearrangement joins TRBV12-2 to TRBJ2-5; the D segment call TRBD2 is taken from the table without a DNA check. TRBV12-2 is a recognized pseudogene. There are 17 residues in the CDR3. In nucleotides, the CDR3 is TGTGCAAGTCGCCTTGATGCCAGACGGGACTTTCACGAGACCCAGTACTTC. This gives the protein CASRLDARRDFHETQYF.

V and J are TRBV27 and TRBJ2-3; TRBD1 aligns across 8 bases. The CDR3 consists of 15 residues. V lost 5 bases to trimming and J lost 1 base; unmatched junction nucleotides: 5. Germline CDR1 is MNHEY and CDR2 is SMNVEV (reference sequence). CDR3 sequence: CASSPMTGGTDTQYF. For the CDR3, the DNA is TGTGCCAGCAGTCCGATGACAGGGGGCACAGATACGCAGTATTTT.

A few counts support this clone. The chain couples TRBV27 to TRBJ1-2, with 7 bases identical to TRBD1. The CDR3 has 15 residues. V shed 2 bases and J 4 bases; nucleotides not matched to a gene: 7. CDR1 is MNHEY and CDR2 is SMNVEV in the germline V gene (reference sequence). CDR3 in amino acids: CASSLAATGIYGYTF. CDR3 nucleotide sequence: TGTGCCAGCAGTTTAGCCGCGACAGGGATCTATGGCTACACCTTC.

The chain has TRBV6-5 and TRBJ2-5; 12 bases are a match to TRBD2. The CDR3 consists of 14 residues. With 6 bases clipped from V and 4 bases from J, the junction kept 3 bases outside the gene matches. Germline lookup yields CDR1 MNHEY and CDR2 SVGAGI. This CDR3 is CASRGLAGTETQYF. The CDR3 DNA follows: TGTGCCAGCAGAGGACTAGCGGGGACAGAGACCCAGTACTTC.

The chain employs TRBV5-4 and TRBJ2-5; D may be TRBD2 (6 bases). Germline CDR1 SGHNT, CDR2 YYREEE (reference sequence). The CDR3 spans 14 residues. V was cut by 5 bases and J by 1 base, with 12 bases left in between. The CDR3: CASSPPGLQETQYF. In DNA form, the CDR3 reads TGTGCCAGCAGTCCGCCGGGACTCCAAGAGACCCAGTACTTC. The full variable domain, its missing parts supplied by reference TRBV5-4 and TRBJ2-5, is ETGVTQSPTHLIKTRGQQVTLRCSSQSGHNTVSWYQQALGQGPQFIFQYYREEENGRGNFPPRFSGLQFPNYSSELNVNALELDDSALYLCASSPPGLQETQYFGPGTRLLVL.

This rearrangement joins TRBV28 to TRBJ2-7; 8 bases align to TRBD1. The V gene's germline CDR1 is MDHEN and CDR2 SYDVKM. With V trimmed by 6 bases and J by 6 bases, 4 bases remained unmatched. The CDR3 runs 12 residues. The CDR3, as DNA: TGTGCCAGCAGGGCAGGGGGCGGCGAGCAGTACTTC. Residues: CASRAGGGEQYF.

This clone was found a few times. The chain links TRBV19 to TRBJ1-1; unclear D gene. Germline CDR1 LNHDA, CDR2 SQIVND (reference sequence). The V end lost 2 bases, the J end lost 1 base, and 5 bases lay between the germline ends. The CDR3 extends over 13 amino acids. CDR3 loop: CASSIHANTEAFF. CDR3 sequence (DNA): TGTGCCAGTAGTATACACGCGAACACTGAAGCTTTCTTT.